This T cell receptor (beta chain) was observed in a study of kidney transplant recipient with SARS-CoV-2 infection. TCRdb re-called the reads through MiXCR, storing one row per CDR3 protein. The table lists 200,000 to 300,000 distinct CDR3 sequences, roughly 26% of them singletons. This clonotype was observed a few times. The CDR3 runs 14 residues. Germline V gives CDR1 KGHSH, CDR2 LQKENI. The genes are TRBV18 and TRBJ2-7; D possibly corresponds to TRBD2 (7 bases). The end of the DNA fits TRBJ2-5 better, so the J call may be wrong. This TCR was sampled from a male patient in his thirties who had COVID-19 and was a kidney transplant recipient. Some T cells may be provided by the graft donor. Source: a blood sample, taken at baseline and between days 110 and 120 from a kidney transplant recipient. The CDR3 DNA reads TGTGCCAGCTCACCGGAGGGGGGGCAAGAGACCCAGTACTTC. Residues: CASSPEGGQETQYF.